The 18 T cell receptor beta chains presented below share a single source sample, sequenced in a study of blood T cell repertoires in COVID-19. Profiling relied on immunoSEQ multiplex PCR, and the TCRdb table lists in-frame clones only, not all of them. The sample includes about 180,000 clones, 84% of them seen just once. Source material: peripheral blood. All receptors derive from a human donor in a cohort sampled during active COVID-19.

J is TRBJ1-3 and V is TRBV5-6; no firm D call. Trimming removed 6 bases at V and 0 bases at J, with 7 bases between. CDR1 is SGHDT, CDR2 YYEEEE, per germline. The CDR3 length is 13 residues. CDR3 nucleotide sequence: TGTGCCAGCACAGAAGTCTCTGGAAACACCATATATTTT. Amino acid sequence: CASTEVSGNTIYF.

This clone has a single count. The chain recombines TRBV19 with TRBJ2-2; the match to TRBD2 covers 7 bases. Looked up from germline, CDR1 is LNHDA and CDR2 is SQIVND (reference sequence). Trimming cost V 10 bases and J 5 bases; bases outside gene matches: 10. There are 14 residues in the CDR3. The CDR3 sequence: CATRLARGTGELFF. Here the CDR3 DNA reads TGTGCCACTCGACTAGCAAGGGGTACCGGGGAGCTGTTTTTT.

The rearrangement uses TRBV30 and TRBJ2-3; TRBD2 agrees at 14 bases. V was pared by 8 bases and J by 2 bases, with 3 bases of the junction left unmatched. Germline CDR1 GTSNPN, CDR2 SVGIG (reference sequence). This CDR3 spans 14 amino acids. The chain's CDR3 is CAGTSGGSTDTQYF. In DNA form, the CDR3 reads TGTGCCGGGACTAGCGGGGGCTCCACAGATACGCAGTATTTT.

The CDR3 DNA follows: TGTGCCAGCAGCGGAACAGGGGAAGTATCGTATGGCTACACCTTC. Translating it yields CASSGTGEVSYGYTF. The chain is built from TRBV5-4 and TRBJ1-2; 7 nucleotides line up with TRBD1. Germline loops: CDR1 SGHNT, CDR2 YYREEE (reference sequence). V dropped 4 bases and J dropped 5; count of bases not matched to a gene: 11. The CDR3 consists of 15 residues.

The V and J genes are TRBV19 and TRBJ1-4; 12 bases align to TRBD1. The CDR3 loop spans 15 amino acids. V was pared by 5 bases and J by 7 bases, with 5 bases of the junction left unmatched. CDR1 is LNHDA and CDR2 is SQIVND in the germline V gene (reference sequence). DNA for the CDR3: TGTGCCAGTAGTTCGGGACAGGGGGCCGTTGAAAAACTGTTTTTT. Translated: CASSSGQGAVEKLFF.

The table lists this clone with a count of one. The rearrangement links TRBV24-1 to TRBJ1-4; D gene ambiguous. Per the germline V gene, CDR1 is KGHDR and CDR2 is SFDVKD. This CDR3 contains 13 residues. The V gene lost 3 bases and the J gene lost 10 bases, with 11 bases spanning the gap. CDR3 in DNA: TGTGCCACCAGTGATGGTGTGGGAGGAAAACTGTTTTTT. Residues: CATSDGVGGKLFF.

The J gene is TRBJ1-5, the V gene TRBV19; D unresolved. The V gene lost 3 bases and the J gene lost 4 bases, with 13 bases spanning the gap. This CDR3 contains 15 residues. The germline CDR1 and CDR2 sequences are LNHDA and SQIVND (reference sequence). DNA for the CDR3: TGTGCCAGTAGTATGGTGTTCCGGGGAAATCAGCCCCAGCATTTT. Residues: CASSMVFRGNQPQHF.

The chain joins TRBV5-8 to TRBJ1-1; D possibly corresponds to TRBD1 (6 bases). The CDR3 length is 12 residues. The germline V gene has CDR1 SGHTS and CDR2 YDEGEE. Trimming left V 5 bases short and J 8 bases short, with 13 bases between. In nucleotides, the CDR3 is TGTGCCAGCAGGGCGGACAGTCGCGAAGCTTTCTTT. Protein sequence: CASRADSREAFF.

Comment on this clone: The same CDR3 can be traced to other DNA sequences in this sample. The chain links TRBV3-1 (or the pseudogene TRBV3-2) to TRBJ2-3; 13 nucleotides align to TRBD2. The CDR3 consists of 15 residues. Germline V CDR1 and CDR2: LGHDT, YNNKEL (reference sequence). V shed 2 bases and J 4 bases; nucleotides not matched to a gene: 0. As DNA, the CDR3 is TGTGCCAGCAGCCAAACTAGCGGGGGGGCAGATACGCAGTATTTT. Its protein is CASSQTSGGADTQYF.

The V call is TRBV7-9, the J call TRBJ2-1; 13 positions agree with TRBD2. After removal of 5 bases from V and 3 bases from J, the junction contained 7 bases not matched to a gene. The CDR3 covers 17 residues. The V gene's germline CDR1 is SEHNR and CDR2 FQNEAQ (reference sequence). The CDR3 sequence is CASSPGLAGDFYNEQFF. The CDR3 DNA reads as TGTGCCAGCAGCCCCGGACTAGCGGGGGACTTCTACAATGAGCAGTTCTTC.

This clone was detected only a few times. The rearrangement links TRBV19 to TRBJ1-5; 7 positions match TRBD1. V was clipped by 0 bases and J by 5 bases; unmatched bases: 4. The CDR3 loop spans 15 amino acids. Germline V gene data show CDR1 as LNHDA and CDR2 as SQIVND (reference sequence). The CDR3 region is CASSIEGQAHQPQHF. CDR3 DNA sequence: TGTGCCAGTAGTATAGAAGGACAGGCCCATCAGCCCCAGCATTTT. Filled out from reference TRBV19 and TRBJ1-5, the complete variable domain reads DGGITQSPKYLFRKEGQNVTLSCEQNLNHDAMYWYRQDPGQGLRLIYYSQIVNDFQKGDIAEGYSVSREKKESFPLTVTSAQKNPTAFYLCASSIEGQAHQPQHFGDGTRLSIL.

This chain joins TRBV19 and TRBJ1-4; the match to TRBD1 covers 8 bases. CDR3 length: 12 amino acids. In germline, CDR1 is LNHDA, CDR2 SQIVND (reference sequence). With V trimmed by 3 bases and J by 15 bases, 6 bases remained unmatched. CDR3 sequence: CASSMRTGSMFF. CDR3 nucleotide sequence: TGTGCCAGTAGTATGCGGACAGGGTCAATGTTTTTT.

J is TRBJ2-5 and V is TRBV3-1 (or the pseudogene TRBV3-2), with TRBD2 matching over 9 bases. CDR3 size: 16 residues. Germline V CDR1 and CDR2: LGHDT, YNNKEL (reference sequence). The V gene end was trimmed by 1 base and the J gene end by 5 bases; junction bases not matched to a gene: 8. The CDR3 sequence: CASSQVIAGVGETQYF. The CDR3, as DNA: TGTGCCAGCAGCCAAGTAATAGCGGGGGTGGGTGAGACCCAGTACTTC.

The chain has TRBV5-4 and TRBJ1-2; D gene ambiguous. V was pared by 1 base and J by 4 bases, with 8 bases between. The CDR3 spans 13 residues. Germline V lookup: CDR1 SGHNT, CDR2 YYREEE (reference sequence). This chain's CDR3 is CASSLIGVYGYTF. CDR3 DNA sequence: TGTGCCAGCAGCTTGATAGGAGTCTATGGCTACACCTTC.

This clone was found once. The J gene is TRBJ2-7, the V gene TRBV6-5; D gene uncertain. This CDR3 spans 11 amino acids. Germline lookup yields CDR1 MNHEY and CDR2 SVGAGI. Trimming removed 3 bases from V and 5 bases from J, with 5 bases in between. CDR3 sequence (DNA): TGTGCCAGCAGTTATGAGAACGAGCAGTACTTC. Translated, it gives CASSYENEQYF.

The J gene is TRBJ1-6, the V gene TRBV19; no clear D. CDR1 LNHDA and CDR2 SQIVND come from the germline V gene (reference sequence). The CDR3 spans 15 residues. V dropped 3 bases and J dropped 6 bases, with 12 bases sitting between them. The CDR3 loop reads CASSIDGTVNSPLHF. The CDR3 DNA reads TGTGCCAGTAGTATCGATGGTACAGTTAATTCACCCCTCCACTTT.

This clone was seen only once. The V call is TRBV2, the J call TRBJ2-1, with 11 bases lining up with TRBD2. CDR1 SNHLY and CDR2 FYNNEI come from the germline V gene. Trimming took 7 bases from V and 1 from J; bases not matched to a gene: 6. The CDR3 extends over 16 amino acids. As DNA, the CDR3 is TGTGCCAGCATTCCTATAGCGGGGGGGTCCTACAATGAGCAGTTCTTC. Protein sequence: CASIPIAGGSYNEQFF.

The chain combines TRBV6-5 with TRBJ1-1, with D possibly TRBD1 on 6 matching bases. V gave up 0 bases and J gave up 4 bases, with 15 bases separating them. This CDR3 region has 16 residues. Germline CDR1 and CDR2: MNHEY and SVGAGI. The CDR3: CASSYSTAGAATEAFF. The CDR3 DNA is TGTGCCAGCAGTTACTCGACGGCAGGGGCAGCCACTGAAGCTTTCTTT.